The subject of this entry is one T cell receptor (beta chain). Its antigen is not known. Method: immunoSEQ multiplex PCR; TCRdb's copy keeps in-frame clones and lacks some. The profile shows about 14,000 clones, about 90% of them singletons. The junction had 6 bases not matched to a gene; V was cut back by 0 bases and J by 7 bases. The CDR3 sequence is 15 residues long. CDR1 is SGHRS and CDR2 is YFSETQ in the germline V gene. The sample is drawn from a study of radiotherapy plus CTLA-4 blockade in lung cancer. Study-level findings and limits: Strongest reported response predictors: early blood clone changes and post-radiation interferon-beta.

Here the sequenced sample was peripheral blood, taken from a patient treated with radiotherapy plus ipilimumab. The V call is TRBV5-1, the J call TRBJ2-1; 8 bases match TRBD2. This TCR was sampled from a human donor with non-small cell lung cancer that progressed on radiotherapy plus ipilimumab. Some clones in this sample may be carry-over from other donors' samples. The DNA for the CDR3 is TGCGCCAGCAGCTTGGTTAGCGGGACCTCTAATGAGCAGTTCTTC. It is translated as CASSLVSGTSNEQFF.